This T cell receptor beta chain was captured by sequencing in a study of cytomegalovirus exposure and HLA in healthy donors. Findings of the study overall: Specific recognition of CMV antigens was confirmed in vitro for a few chains (all CMV-associated).

Here immunoSEQ multiplex PCR was the method, and the copy in TCRdb shows in-frame clones only, minus some. Of about 250,000 clones in the sample, about 90% were seen once. A remark on this clone: Its antigen is as yet unknown.

CDR3 length: 14 residues. Looked up from germline, CDR1 is MGHRA and CDR2 is YSYEKL. V lost 3 bases, J lost 0 bases, and 6 bases lay in between. The source material was PBMCs. This TCR came from a man aged 18 to 29 in good health and CMV-seropositive. The chain joins TRBV4-1 to TRBJ2-1, with a weak D call TRBD2 (5 bases). In DNA form, the CDR3 reads TGCGCCAGCAGCCATAGCGCCTCCTACAATGAGCAGTTCTTC. Amino acid sequence: CASSHSASYNEQFF.